These 13 T cell receptor beta chains were all obtained from the same sample, sequenced in a study of radiotherapy plus CTLA-4 blockade in lung cancer. Using immunoSEQ multiplex PCR, the repertoire was profiled, and TCRdb retains in-frame clones only, with some absent. Altogether about 110,000 clones are present, over 65% being singletons, with the ten largest covering about 3.5%. Sequences were derived from peripheral blood, sampled from a patient treated with radiotherapy plus ipilimumab. Source of these receptors: a human donor with non-small cell lung cancer that progressed on radiotherapy plus ipilimumab. Some clones in this sample may be carry-over from other donors' samples.

V is TRBV7-9 and J is TRBJ1-4; perhaps TRBD1 as D (5 bases). Trimming took 6 bases from V and 8 from J, leaving 10 bases between them. This CDR3 spans 12 amino acids. Germline lookup yields CDR1 SEHNR and CDR2 FQNEAQ (reference sequence). The CDR3 loop reads CASRLGEEKLFF. The CDR3, as DNA: TGTGCCAGCAGACTAGGGGAGGAAAAACTGTTTTTT.

J is TRBJ1-2 and V is TRBV6-5; D is uncertain. Germline V gene sequence: CDR1 MNHEY, CDR2 SVGAGI. This CDR3 spans 13 amino acids. Trimming left V 7 bases short and J 3 bases short, with 12 bases between. The CDR3 here is CASTRTIDYGYTF. DNA of the CDR3: TGTGCCAGCACCAGGACCATAGACTATGGCTACACCTTC.

The rearrangement links TRBV4-2 to TRBJ1-5; TRBD1 might be the D (5 bases). Trimming shortened V by 1 base and J by 2 bases, and 12 bases separated the two germline ends. The length of the CDR3 is 16 residues. Germline CDR1 LGHNA, CDR2 YNFKEQ. CDR3 in amino acids: CASSQGGGDGNQPQHF. The CDR3 DNA reads TGTGCCAGCAGCCAAGGGGGGGGAGATGGCAATCAGCCCCAGCATTTT.

This clone was seen only a few times. CDR3 nucleotides: TGTGCCAGTAGTAAAGCCGCCGGCGGGGGCAGAGATACGCAGTATTTT. It yields the protein CASSKAAGGGRDTQYF. V gene TRBV19 combines with J gene TRBJ2-3, with D possibly TRBD2 on 7 matching bases. The V gene's germline CDR1 is LNHDA and CDR2 SQIVND (reference sequence). The ends were cut back, 4 bases at V and 5 bases at J, with 19 bases in the middle. The CDR3 contains 16 residues.

This clone was counted a few times. The chain links TRBV10-3 to TRBJ1-2, with D possibly matching TRBD1 (6 bases). The germline V and J ends were trimmed by 6 bases and 4 bases, with 21 bases remaining between them. Germline V CDR1 and CDR2: ENHRY, SYGVKD. The CDR3 has 16 amino acids. The CDR3 DNA sequence: TGTGCCATCAGGTATACAGGGAGACGGAGCGTCTATGGCTACACCTTC. Residues: CAIRYTGRRSVYGYTF.

There are a few counts of this clone. The genes are TRBV19 and TRBJ1-1, with D perhaps TRBD1 (6 bases). CDR1 and CDR2 (germline): LNHDA, SQIVND (reference sequence). The CDR3 contains 16 residues. Between the trimmed V and J ends, which lost 7 bases and 0 bases, there was a span of 18 bases. For the CDR3, the DNA is TGTGCCAGTAACATACGCCGGACAGTTTTGAACACTGAAGCTTTCTTT. Translated, it gives CASNIRRTVLNTEAFF.

The rearrangement uses TRBV4-2 and TRBJ2-7, with D unclear. V was trimmed by 4 bases and J by 7 bases, leaving 11 bases between them. The CDR3 length is 12 residues. Germline assignment: CDR1 LGHNA and CDR2 YNFKEQ. The CDR3 bases are TGTGCCAGCAGCCGACCCATGGAGGAGCAGTACTTC. Its translation: CASSRPMEEQYF.

The gene calls are TRBV4-3 and TRBJ2-7, with 8 bases that match TRBD2. The CDR3 has 14 amino acids. Germline assignment: CDR1 LGHNA and CDR2 YSLEER. The trim removed 5 bases at V and 4 bases at J, leaving 7 bases unmatched. The CDR3 coding sequence is TGCGCCAGCAGCGTACGGGGGGGGGAATACGAGCAGTACTTC. It is translated as CASSVRGGEYEQYF.

The rearrangement joins TRBV6-1 to TRBJ2-7; D remains ambiguous. The ends were cut back, 6 bases at V and 2 bases at J, with 14 bases in the middle. Germline assignment: CDR1 MNHNS and CDR2 SASEGT. The CDR3 loop spans 14 amino acids. For the CDR3, the DNA is TGTGCCAGCAGCTACAGCATCTCAACCTACGAGCAGTACTTC. Translation gives CASSYSISTYEQYF.

The chain uses TRBV7-3 and TRBJ2-3; 8 bases agree with TRBD2. With V trimmed by 5 bases and J by 0 bases, 7 bases remained unmatched. CDR3 length: 16 residues. Germline values: CDR1 SGHTA, CDR2 FQGTGA. CDR3 residues: CASSPFVAGSTDTQYF. The CDR3 DNA sequence: TGTGCCAGCAGCCCCTTTGTAGCGGGGAGCACAGATACGCAGTATTTT.

This clone was counted only a few times. The rearrangement uses TRBV7-2 and TRBJ2-2; D perhaps matches TRBD2 (9 bases). Germline values: CDR1 SGHTA, CDR2 FQGNSA. Trimming left V 5 bases short and J 4 bases short, with 20 bases between. The CDR3 extends over 17 amino acids. The CDR3 nucleotides are TGTGCCAGCAGCCCTCAGGGGGCGGGGGGGCCCACCGGGGAGCTGTTTTTT. This sequence encodes CASSPQGAGGPTGELFF.

This clone was counted only a few times. The V call is TRBV10-3, the J call TRBJ2-5; weak D call: TRBD2 (6 bases). Germline CDR1 reads ENHRY; CDR2 reads SYGVKD. V was clipped by 0 bases and J by 1 base, with 6 bases between them. The CDR3 is 14 residues long. The CDR3 region is CAISESSGQETQYF. For the CDR3, the DNA is TGTGCCATCAGTGAGTCTAGCGGCCAAGAGACCCAGTACTTC.

The chain is built from TRBV11-2 and TRBJ2-3, with 8 positions matching TRBD2. The CDR3 contains 15 residues. Trimming removed 3 bases from V and 5 bases from J; junction bases left unmatched: 7. The germline V gene has CDR1 SGHAT and CDR2 FQNNGV. The CDR3 nucleotides read TGTGCCAGCAGCTTTAGAGGACTAGCAGAAGATACGCAGTATTTT. The encoded protein is CASSFRGLAEDTQYF.